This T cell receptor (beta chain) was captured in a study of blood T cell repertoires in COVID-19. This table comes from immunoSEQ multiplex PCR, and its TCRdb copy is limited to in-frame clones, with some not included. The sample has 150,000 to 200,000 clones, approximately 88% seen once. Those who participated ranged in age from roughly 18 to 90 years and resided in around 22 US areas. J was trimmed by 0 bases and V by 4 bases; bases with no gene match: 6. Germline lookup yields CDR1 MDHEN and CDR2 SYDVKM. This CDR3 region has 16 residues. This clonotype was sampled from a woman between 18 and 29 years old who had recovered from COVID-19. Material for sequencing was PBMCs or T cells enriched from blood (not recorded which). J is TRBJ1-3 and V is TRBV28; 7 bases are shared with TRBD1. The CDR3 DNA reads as TGTGCCAGCAGTTCCCTCAGACAGGGCTCTGGAAACACCATATATTTT. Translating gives CASSSLRQGSGNTIYF.